Listed below are T cell receptor beta chains from one sample, sequenced in a study of long-term antiretroviral therapy in people with HIV. TCRdb's table, derived via immunoSEQ multiplex PCR, lists solely in-frame clones and lacks some. Seen here are under 30,000 clones, around 82% observed once, and the top ten hold 7% to 9%. The specimen comprised unsorted PBMCs, sampled 3 years after starting antiretroviral therapy. These receptors came from a man aged 35-49 years with HIV. Both conserved end residues are part of each CDR3.

v_gene,CDR3aa
TRBV11-3,CASSLDPDSYNEQFF
TRBV2,CASRRTSGIYNEQFF
TRBV7-9,CASSLSSGGNNQPQHF
TRBV19,CASSGTSGGITDTQYF
TRBV9,CASSAQLLPSYNEQFF
TRBV9,CASSAGGHGTGELFF
TRBV29-1,CSALGTGGNTIYF
TRBV5-1,CASSLAGTPNEKLFF
TRBV18,CASSPGTQSSYEQYF
TRBV5-8,CASRSLTEYSNQPQHF
TRBV2,CASSARSGTAAHYGYTF
TRBV7-2,CASSLRRATEAFF
TRBV27,CASSSGGVRGTQYF
TRBV5-1,CASSLDPGSNYGYTF
TRBV7-9,CASSPVLGYTEAFF
TRBV11-2,CASSLVGSGNTGELFF
TRBV5-4,CASSPFPPRYNEQFF
TRBV2,CASSAYRGSNQPQHF
TRBV11-2,CASSLEMGGWGEAFF
TRBV15,CATSRDRGGANEKLFF
TRBV30,CAWSVVAGGDSYNEQFF
TRBV4-2,CASSQDVGRMTGELFF
TRBV23-1,CGPLKWEGGNTIYF
TRBV27,CASSLWRGEGYTF
TRBV5-8,CASSFRLPSYEQYF
TRBV27,CASSATGRYTDTQYF
TRBV27,CASSYNRDILYEQYF
TRBV7-9,CASSLIRTGMNTEAFF
TRBV28,CASSDSYEQYF
TRBV18,CASSPRPQAYEQYF
TRBV5-1,CASSFGGRATNEKLFF
TRBV6-5,CASSPGGTGNTIYF
TRBV9,CASSARDPGPYNEQFF
TRBV18,CASSPGQGGDEQYF
TRBV7-3,CASSLSRGHTGELFF
TRBV7-6,CASSLAEAPGQNTYEQYF
TRBV5-1,CASSLERAENTGELFF
TRBV7-6,CASSLADSFSTDTQYF
TRBV18,CASSPQRLDTQYF
TRBV6-1,CASSVQLTYGYTF
TRBV27,CASRAQGNGGNTIYF
TRBV10-1,CASSGTSGSGTDTQYF
TRBV19,CASSIDGPSFGTEAFF
TRBV4-1,CASSHVRNTGELFF
TRBV13,CASSLEVNTEAFF
TRBV5-1,CASSLAGRGNTEAFF